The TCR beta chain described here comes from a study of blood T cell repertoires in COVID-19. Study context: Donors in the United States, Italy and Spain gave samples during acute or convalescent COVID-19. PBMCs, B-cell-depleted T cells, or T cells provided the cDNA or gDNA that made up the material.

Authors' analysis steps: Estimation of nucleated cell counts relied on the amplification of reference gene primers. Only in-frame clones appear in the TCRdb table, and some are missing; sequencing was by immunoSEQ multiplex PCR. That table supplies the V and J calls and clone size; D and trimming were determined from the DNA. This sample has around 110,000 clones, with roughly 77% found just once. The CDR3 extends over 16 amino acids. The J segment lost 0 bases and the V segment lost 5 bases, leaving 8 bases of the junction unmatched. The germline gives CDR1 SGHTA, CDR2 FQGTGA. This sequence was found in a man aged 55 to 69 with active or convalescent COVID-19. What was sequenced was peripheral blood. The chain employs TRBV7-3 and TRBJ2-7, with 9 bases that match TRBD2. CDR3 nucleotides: TGTGCCAGCAGCCCTCCGGGACTAGCAAGCTCCTACGAGCAGTACTTC. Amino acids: CASSPPGLASSYEQYF.